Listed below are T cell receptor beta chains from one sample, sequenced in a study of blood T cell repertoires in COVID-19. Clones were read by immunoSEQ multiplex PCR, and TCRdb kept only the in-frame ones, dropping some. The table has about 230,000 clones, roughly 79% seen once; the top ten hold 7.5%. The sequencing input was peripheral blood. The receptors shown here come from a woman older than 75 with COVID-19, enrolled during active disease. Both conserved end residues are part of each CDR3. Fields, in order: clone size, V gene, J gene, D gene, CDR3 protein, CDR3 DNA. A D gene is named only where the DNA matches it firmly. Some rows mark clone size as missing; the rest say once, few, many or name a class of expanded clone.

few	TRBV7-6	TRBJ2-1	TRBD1	CASSPGTGTNEQFF	TGTGCCAGCAGCCCCGGGACAGGGACGAATGAGCAGTTCTTC
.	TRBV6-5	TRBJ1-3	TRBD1	CASSLRGFGNTIYF	TGTGCCAGCAGTCTCAGGGGGTTTGGAAACACCATATATTTT
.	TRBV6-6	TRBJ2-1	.	CASSRGQGSYNEQFF	TGTGCCAGCAGTCGGGGGCAGGGCTCCTACAATGAGCAGTTCTTC
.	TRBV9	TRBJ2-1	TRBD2	CASSRSQGLALYNEQFF	TGTGCCAGCAGCCGAAGCCAGGGACTAGCCCTTTACAATGAGCAGTTCTTC
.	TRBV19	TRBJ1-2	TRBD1	CASSTSGQQTGYTF	TGTGCCAGTAGTACCTCGGGACAGCAGACGGGCTACACCTTC
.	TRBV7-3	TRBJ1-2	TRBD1	CASSLTGGAYGYTF	TGTGCCAGCAGCTTGACAGGGGGAGCCTATGGCTACACCTTC
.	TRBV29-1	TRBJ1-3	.	CSVVSGNTIYF	TGCAGCGTTGTATCTGGAAACACCATATATTTT
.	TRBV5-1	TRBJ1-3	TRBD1	CASSLAGGDAGNTIYF	TGCGCCAGCAGCTTGGCAGGGGGCGACGCGGGAAACACCATATATTTT
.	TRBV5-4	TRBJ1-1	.	CASSLLVQTEAFF	TGTGCCAGCAGCTTGTTGGTTCAGACTGAAGCTTTCTTT
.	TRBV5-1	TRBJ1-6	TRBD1	CASSLGGDRVNSPLHF	TGCGCCAGCAGCTTGGGCGGTGACAGGGTTAATTCACCCCTCCACTTT
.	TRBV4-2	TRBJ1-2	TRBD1	CASSQDRGQGFGYTF	TGTGCCAGCAGCCAAGATCGAGGACAGGGTTTTGGCTACACCTTC
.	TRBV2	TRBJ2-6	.	CASSESGSFGANVLTF	TGTGCCAGCAGTGAATCGGGGAGTTTTGGGGCCAACGTCCTGACTTTC
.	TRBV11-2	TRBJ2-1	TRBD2	CASDSSGGRYNEQFF	TGTGCCAGCGACAGCAGCGGGGGGCGGTACAATGAGCAGTTCTTC
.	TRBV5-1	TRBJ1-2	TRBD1	CASSFSGTGGGGYTF	TGCGCCAGCAGCTTTTCCGGGACAGGCGGAGGTGGCTACACCTTC
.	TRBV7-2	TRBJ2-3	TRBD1	CASSLAGQGAYTQYF	TGTGCCAGCAGCTTAGCTGGACAGGGGGCCTATACGCAGTATTTT
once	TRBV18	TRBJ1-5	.	CASSPTTAPSNQPQHF	TGTGCCAGCTCACCTACGACAGCGCCCAGCAATCAGCCCCAGCATTTT
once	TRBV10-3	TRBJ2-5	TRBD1	CAISGPGTGGQETQYF	TGTGCCATCAGTGGACCCGGGACAGGGGGCCAGGAGACCCAGTACTTC
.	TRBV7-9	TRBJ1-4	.	CASSRSTNEKLFF	TGTGCCAGCAGCCGGTCAACTAATGAAAAACTGTTTTTT
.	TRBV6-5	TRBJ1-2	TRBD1	CASSIQGADYGYTF	TGTGCCAGCAGTATACAGGGGGCTGACTATGGCTACACCTTC
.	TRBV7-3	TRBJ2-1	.	CASSLAGTYNEQFF	TGTGCCAGCAGCTTAGCGGGTACTTACAATGAGCAGTTCTTC
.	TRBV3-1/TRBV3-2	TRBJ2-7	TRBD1	CASSPRTGDRYEQYF	TGTGCCAGCAGCCCCCGGACAGGGGACCGCTACGAGCAGTACTTC
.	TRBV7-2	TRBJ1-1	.	CASSLVGQRGAFF	TGTGCCAGCAGCTTAGTTGGGCAGCGCGGGGCTTTCTTT
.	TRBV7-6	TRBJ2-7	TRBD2	CASSFSGTSDEQYF	TGTGCCAGCAGCTTCTCCGGGACTAGCGACGAGCAGTACTTC
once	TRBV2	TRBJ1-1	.	CASSEESSLRDTEAFF	TGTGCCAGCAGTGAAGAAAGTTCATTACGGGACACTGAAGCTTTCTTT
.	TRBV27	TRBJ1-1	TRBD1	CASSLLGTGTPEAFF	TGTGCCAGCAGCCTCCTCGGGACAGGGACCCCTGAAGCTTTCTTT
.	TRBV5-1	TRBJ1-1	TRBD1	CASSIQGANTEAFF	TGCGCCAGCAGCATACAGGGGGCCAACACTGAAGCTTTCTTT
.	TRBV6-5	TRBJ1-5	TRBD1	CASSLRQGHQPQHF	TGTGCCAGCAGCCTCCGACAGGGACATCAGCCCCAGCATTTT
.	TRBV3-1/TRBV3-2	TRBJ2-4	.	CASSQVRGTQYF	TGTGCCAGCAGCCAAGTTCGGGGAACTCAGTACTTC
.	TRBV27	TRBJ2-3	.	CASSLGGSRLGPDTQYF	TGTGCCAGCAGTTTGGGTGGAAGCCGACTAGGGCCAGATACGCAGTATTTT